The rows below give T cell receptor beta chains drawn from one sample of a study of CD8+CD57+ T cells in acquired aplastic anemia. TCRdb processed the reads anew with MiXCR; each CDR3 protein has one entry. The sample lists 300,000 or so distinct CDR3 sequences, roughly 53% occurring once. Material: sorted CD4+, CD8+, or CD8+CD57+ T cells (not recorded which) from PBMCs. These receptors all come from a human donor with aplastic anemia. Both conserved end residues are part of each CDR3. D genes are given only for firm matches. Clone sizes are given selectively: once, few, many, or a class where the clone is expanded.

J gene,clone size,D gene,V gene,CDR3 DNA,CDR3 protein
TRBJ2-2,NA,TRBD1,TRBV5-6,TGTGCCAGCAGTCTCCCGGGACAGGGGCTCGGCGGGGAGCTGTTTTTT,CASSLPGQGLGGELFF
TRBJ2-2,NA,TRBD2,TRBV7-9,TGCGCCAGCAGCCAACTAGCGGGGACCAACACCGGGGAGCTGTTTTTT,CASSQLAGTNTGELFF
TRBJ1-1,few,TRBD1,TRBV11-2,TGTGCCAGCAGCTTAGATCCACAGGGGGAGGCTTTCTTT,CASSLDPQGEAFF
TRBJ1-5,few,TRBD1,TRBV6-4,TGTGCCAGCAGTGAAGAGGGACAGCCAAATCAGCCCCAGCATTTT,CASSEEGQPNQPQHF
TRBJ1-5,NA,NA,TRBV20-1,TGCAGTGCTAGAGAGGGGACAACGAAGCATTTT,CSAREGTTKHF
TRBJ2-5,NA,TRBD1,TRBV7-9,TGTGCCAGCAGCTACGGACGGACAGGGGGCGAGGAGACCCAGTACTTC,CASSYGRTGGEETQYF
TRBJ2-6,NA,NA,TRBV2,TGTGCCAGCAGTGACCGGTACGTCCTGACTTTC,CASSDRYVLTF
TRBJ2-7,many,TRBD2,TRBV4-1,TGCGCCAGCAGCCAATCCGGGACTAGCGGGTACGAGCAGTACTTC,CASSQSGTSGYEQYF
TRBJ2-5,NA,TRBD1,TRBV11-1,TGTGCCAGCAGCTTAGAGCTCGGGACAGGAGAAGAGACCCAGTACTTC,CASSLELGTGEETQYF
TRBJ2-7,many,NA,TRBV6-2/TRBV6-3,TGTGCCAGCAGTCCGTGGGTGACGGACTCCTACGAGCAGTACTTC,CASSPWVTDSYEQYF
TRBJ2-7,many,NA,TRBV7-8,TGTGCCAGCAGCTTTTCAGAAGTCTACGAGCAGTACTTC,CASSFSEVYEQYF
TRBJ2-1,NA,NA,TRBV29-1,TGCAGCTTAGGTCCAGGGGGGGGAAATGAGCAGTTCTTC,CSLGPGGGNEQFF
TRBJ1-5,NA,NA,TRBV20-1,TGCAGTGCTAGAGCAAGCCTGAATCAGCCCCAGCATTTT,CSARASLNQPQHF
TRBJ1-6,NA,TRBD1,TRBV11-3,TGTGCCAGCAGGTATCCGGGACAGGGGGTTGGTTCACCCCTCCACTTT,CASRYPGQGVGSPLHF
TRBJ2-7,NA,TRBD1,TRBV20-1,TGCAGTGCTTCGGACAGGGGGTTTCCCTACGAGCAGTACTTC,CSASDRGFPYEQYF
TRBJ1-5,many,TRBD1,TRBV7-8,TGTGCCAGCAGCTTATCACGGACAGGGGGCAATCAGCCCCAGCATTTT,CASSLSRTGGNQPQHF
TRBJ2-7,many,TRBD2,TRBV29-1,TGCAGCGTGACAGTTGGGGGACTAAGGGAGCAGTACTTC,CSVTVGGLREQYF
TRBJ2-1,many,NA,TRBV7-9,TGTGCCAGCAGCTTTAGGGTTTTAATGGATGAGCAGTTCTTC,CASSFRVLMDEQFF
TRBJ1-6,NA,TRBD1,TRBV5-1,TGCGCCAGCAGCTTGGGCAGGGGGCAATCACCCCTCCACTTT,CASSLGRGQSPLHF
TRBJ1-1,few,NA,TRBV10-2,TGCGCCAGCAGTGAGGGTAGGGAATTGAACACTGAAGCTTTCTTT,CASSEGRELNTEAFF
TRBJ2-7,NA,NA,TRBV12-5,TGTGCTAGTGGTAGGAGCGTGGACGAGCAGTACTTC,CASGRSVDEQYF
TRBJ2-6,NA,NA,TRBV7-6,TGTGCCAGCAGCTTAAGGGTCGGGGGTTCTGGGGCCAACGTCCTGACTTTC,CASSLRVGGSGANVLTF
TRBJ1-1,NA,NA,TRBV10-2,TGCGCCAGCAGGGAAGGGGGTTTAGAAGCTTTCTTT,CASREGGLEAFF
TRBJ2-3,few,TRBD2,TRBV7-8,TGTGCCAGCAGCTTAGCCGGGACTAGCGGCACAGATACGCAGTATTTT,CASSLAGTSGTDTQYF
TRBJ2-1,NA,TRBD2,TRBV11-2,TGTGCCAGCAGCCACCGGACTAGCGGGGGGGCCTATGAGCAGTTCTTC,CASSHRTSGGAYEQFF
TRBJ2-1,once,TRBD1,TRBV6-1,TGTGCCAGCAGCCCCGGGACAGGGGGTGTGGGTGAGCAGTTCTTC,CASSPGTGGVGEQFF
TRBJ1-1,NA,NA,TRBV29-1,TGCAGCGTTGAAGGTGGGAACAGTCTTGAAGCTTTCTTT,CSVEGGNSLEAFF
TRBJ2-1,NA,NA,TRBV20-1,TGCAGTGCTAGCCCCTTAAATGAGCAGTTCTTC,CSASPLNEQFF
TRBJ1-1,few,NA,TRBV7-2,TGTGCCAGCAGCACCTTTTACGCCCGCGAAGCTTTCTTT,CASSTFYAREAFF
TRBJ2-7,few,NA,TRBV29-1,TGCAGCGTGGAGGTCGGGGGTCCCTACGAGCAGTACTTC,CSVEVGGPYEQYF
TRBJ2-7,many,NA,TRBV5-8,TGTGCCAGCAGCTTGTCAGCAGAAGAGTACGAGCAGTACTTC,CASSLSAEEYEQYF
TRBJ2-7,many,NA,TRBV14,TGTGCCAGCAGCCAGAGACTCTTCGTCTACTTC,CASSQRLFVYF
TRBJ2-7,many,NA,TRBV2,TGTGCCAGCACCCAAGGAGCAGGCTCCTACGAGCAGTACTTC,CASTQGAGSYEQYF
TRBJ1-2,few,NA,TRBV20-1,TGCAGTGTGGCTGGGGTGGACTATGGCTACACCTTC,CSVAGVDYGYTF
TRBJ1-6,few,NA,TRBV19,TGTGCCAGTAGTATGGGCAAAAATTCACCCCTCCACTTT,CASSMGKNSPLHF
TRBJ1-1,many,NA,TRBV3-1,TGTGCCAGCAGCCAACGGGTCACTGAAGCTTTCTTT,CASSQRVTEAFF
TRBJ2-1,NA,NA,TRBV20-1,TGCAGTGCCCCTGGACTCCTCTCCTACAATGAGCAGTTCTTC,CSAPGLLSYNEQFF
TRBJ2-4,many,NA,TRBV19,TGTGCCAGTAGTCCCCTCGCGGGCGGACCCGATGCGTTC,CASSPLAGGPDAF
TRBJ1-1,once,NA,TRBV12-5,TGTGTCTTATCTGCAGGGCGAGGCACTGAAGCTTTCTTT,CVLSAGRGTEAFF
TRBJ1-3,few,NA,TRBV25-1,TGTGCCAGCAGCCGGGGGGTCTCTGGAAACACCATATATTTT,CASSRGVSGNTIYF
TRBJ1-4,NA,NA,TRBV7-2,TGTGCCAGCAGCTCGAATGTTAATGAAAAACTGTTTTTT,CASSSNVNEKLFF
TRBJ2-1,NA,NA,TRBV7-9,TGTGCCAGCAGCCCTCACAAGAGCTCCTACAATGAGCAGTTCTTC,CASSPHKSSYNEQFF
TRBJ2-3,NA,TRBD1,TRBV10-3,TGTGCCATCAGGGCAGGGGGAGCAGCAGATACGCAGTATTTT,CAIRAGGAADTQYF
TRBJ1-2,NA,TRBD1,TRBV7-3,TGTGCCAGCAGCTCCCGAGGGACAGGGGATGGCTACACCTTC,CASSSRGTGDGYTF
TRBJ1-1,NA,NA,TRBV25-1,TGTGCCAGCAGTGAATTCGGCAGAGCTGAAGCTTTCTTT,CASSEFGRAEAFF
TRBJ1-2,many,NA,TRBV3-1,TGTGCCAGCAGCCAAGAGGGACGGAACTATGGCTACACCTTC,CASSQEGRNYGYTF
TRBJ2-2,many,TRBD2,TRBV3-1,TGTGCCAGCAGCCAGGGACTAGCGGGGGTGAACACCGGGGAGCTGTTTTTT,CASSQGLAGVNTGELFF
TRBJ2-3,NA,NA,TRBV10-3,TGTGCCATCAGTGAGTCGTATAGGGCCCAGGGTGAGCAGTATTTT,CAISESYRAQGEQYF
TRBJ1-3,once,NA,TRBV7-8,TGTGCCAGCAGCTTTGGGGAACGGCAGTCTGGAAACACCATATATTTT,CASSFGERQSGNTIYF
TRBJ2-7,NA,NA,TRBV29-1,TGCAGCGTTGAACTCGTCCGGACTGGTTACGAGCAGTACTTC,CSVELVRTGYEQYF